This TCR beta chain was captured by sequencing in a study of blood T cell repertoires in COVID-19. On the study more broadly: T cells, B-cell-depleted T cells, or PBMCs provided the cDNA or gDNA that served as material.

One Seattle source followed patients from active infection through their disease course. Authors' processing steps: Amplification from reference gene primers served as the basis for estimated nucleated cell counts. Produced via immunoSEQ multiplex PCR; TCRdb's table is partial and in-frame only. V and J calls and clone size are as listed in that table; D and trimming were resolved from the DNA. The sample includes around 480,000 clones, about nine tenths of them seen just once. Sequenced sample: peripheral blood. The TCR originated in a woman between 45 and 60 years old with COVID-19, enrolled during active disease.

Written as DNA, the CDR3 is TGTGCCAGCAGGCCTGGGACAGGGGGCTATGAGCAGTTCTTC. Amino acid sequence: CASRPGTGGYEQFF. The J gene is TRBJ2-1, the V gene TRBV27; 12 bases line up with TRBD1. V lost 6 bases to trimming and J lost 8 bases; unmatched junction nucleotides: 5. The length of the CDR3 is 14 residues. Per the germline V gene, CDR1 is MNHEY and CDR2 is SMNVEV (reference sequence).